These 5 T cell receptor beta chains were sequenced from one sample in a study of human T cells and chemical hapten exposure. Via MiXCR, TCRdb re-called the RACE reads, giving one row per CDR3 protein. This repertoire shows about 160,000 distinct CDR3 sequences, about a quarter found once; its top ten account for 2.1%. As for time point: patch test 3, about 24 weeks after DPC sensitization. Indicated treatment: therapeutic diphenylcyclopropenone sensitization with weekly scalp DPC. The input for sequencing was whole blood, taken in connection with sensitization to the hapten diphenylcyclopropenone (DPC). Every receptor here comes from a woman aged 18-29 years with alopecia areata. Some clones in this sample may be carry-over from other donors' samples.

A few counts support this clonotype. This chain joins TRBV6-2 or TRBV6-3 and TRBJ2-1; 10 bases match TRBD2. V trimming: 0 bases; J trimming: 0 bases; junction bases outside the gene matches: 14. CDR1 is MNHEY, CDR2 SVGEGT, per germline. This CDR3 comprises 21 residues. CDR3 DNA sequence: TGTGCCAGCAGTTACTCGTATAGTAGCGGGAGGATCCACTCCTCCTACAATGAGCAGTTCTTC. This codes for CASSYSYSSGRIHSSYNEQFF.

The V and J genes are TRBV7-3 and TRBJ2-1, with 9 bases lining up with TRBD2. Per germline, CDR1 SGHTA and CDR2 FQGTGA. Unmatched junction bases numbered 2, after V lost 4 bases and J lost 4 bases. This CDR3 spans 14 amino acids. Written as DNA, the CDR3 is TGTGCCAGCAGCTCACTAGCGGGTTACAATGAGCAGTTCTTC. The encoded protein is CASSSLAGYNEQFF.

This chain links TRBV10-3 with TRBJ2-7; 7 bases align to TRBD2. The CDR3 has 16 residues. The V gene end was trimmed by 6 bases and the J gene end by 1 base; junction bases not matched to a gene: 12. Per the germline V gene, CDR1 is ENHRY and CDR2 is SYGVKD. CDR3 nucleotide sequence: TGTGCCATCAGCAGCTCTGTCGGGGAGGGTTCCTACGAGCAGTACTTC. It encodes CAISSSVGEGSYEQYF.

The chain uses TRBV10-3 and TRBJ2-1, with TRBD1 identical over 9 bases. From germline, CDR1 is ENHRY and CDR2 SYGVKD. Trimming took 6 bases from V and 3 from J; bases not matched to a gene: 6. This CDR3 is built from 15 residues. The CDR3 DNA is TGTGCCATCAGCTCCGGGACAGGGAACTACAATGAGCAGTTCTTC. As protein: CAISSGTGNYNEQFF.

The V call is TRBV12-3 or TRBV12-4, the J call TRBJ1-2, with D possibly matching TRBD1 (6 bases). The CDR3 loop spans 15 amino acids. Trimming removed 6 bases at V and 7 bases at J, with 21 bases between. This CDR3 is CASSHPTRQAGGYTF. In DNA, the CDR3 is TGTGCCAGCAGCCACCCCACGAGACAGGCGGGTGGCTACACCTTC.